Listed below are T cell receptor beta chains from one sample, sequenced in a study of post-analysis software for immune sequencing data. Each CDR3 protein is one row after TCRdb ran MiXCR on the PCR reads. The sample has approximately 360,000 distinct CDR3 sequences; roughly 38% are singletons. The sample comprised blood. The origin of the receptors is a girl aged 10-17 years with multiple sclerosis. Both conserved end residues are part of each CDR3. D genes are given only for firm matches. The size of a clone is reported for some rows only, either as once, few or many, or as a class for expanded clones.

D,J,V,size,DNA,CDR3
NA,TRBJ1-1,TRBV20-1,once,TGCAGTGCTAGAGAGTACGGTGAAGCTTTCTTT,CSAREYGEAFF
TRBD2,TRBJ2-3,TRBV10-3,NA,TGTGCCACCGTAGCGGGTTCCCCCACAGATACGCAGTATTTT,CATVAGSPTDTQYF
NA,TRBJ2-1,TRBV4-3,NA,TGCGCCAGCAGCCAACTCCGGACACCCTACAATGAGCAGTTCTTC,CASSQLRTPYNEQFF
TRBD2,TRBJ2-5,TRBV5-6,NA,TGTGCCAGCAGCCCCCTCGGTGGGACTATAAGGGAGACCCAGTACTTC,CASSPLGGTIRETQYF
NA,TRBJ1-1,TRBV9,few,TGTGCCAGCAGCGTAGGTTGGACAGATCATGAAGCTTTCTTT,CASSVGWTDHEAFF
NA,TRBJ1-1,TRBV7-2,NA,TGTGCCAGCAGCTTCAGGACTGAAGCTTTCTTT,CASSFRTEAFF
NA,TRBJ1-4,TRBV20-1,NA,TGCAGTGCTAGAGTTAGGCAGGATGAAAAACGGTTTTTT,CSARVRQDEKRFF
NA,TRBJ1-6,TRBV7-6,few,TGTGCCAGCAGCTTTGACAGAGGGAATTCACCCCTCCACTTT,CASSFDRGNSPLHF
TRBD2,TRBJ2-7,TRBV28,NA,TGTGCCTGCAACCGGGGGGTCCACGAGCAGTACTTC,CACNRGVHEQYF
TRBD2,TRBJ2-3,TRBV12-3/TRBV12-4,few,TGTGCCAGCAGTTTGAAGAATCGGGGACTAGCGGGGGGGCCGATGAGGACAGATACGCAGTATTTT,CASSLKNRGLAGGPMRTDTQYF
NA,TRBJ2-1,TRBV12-2,NA,TGTGCAAGTCGCTTAGCGGCCGGGGCCGATGAGCAGTTCTTC,CASRLAAGADEQFF
NA,TRBJ2-1,TRBV6-5,NA,TGTGCCAGCAGTTACTCGATTACTAGCTACAATGAGCAGTTCTTC,CASSYSITSYNEQFF
NA,TRBJ2-5,TRBV2,NA,TGTGCCAGCGTGAGAGAACAGTCTCAAGAGACCCAGTACTTC,CASVREQSQETQYF